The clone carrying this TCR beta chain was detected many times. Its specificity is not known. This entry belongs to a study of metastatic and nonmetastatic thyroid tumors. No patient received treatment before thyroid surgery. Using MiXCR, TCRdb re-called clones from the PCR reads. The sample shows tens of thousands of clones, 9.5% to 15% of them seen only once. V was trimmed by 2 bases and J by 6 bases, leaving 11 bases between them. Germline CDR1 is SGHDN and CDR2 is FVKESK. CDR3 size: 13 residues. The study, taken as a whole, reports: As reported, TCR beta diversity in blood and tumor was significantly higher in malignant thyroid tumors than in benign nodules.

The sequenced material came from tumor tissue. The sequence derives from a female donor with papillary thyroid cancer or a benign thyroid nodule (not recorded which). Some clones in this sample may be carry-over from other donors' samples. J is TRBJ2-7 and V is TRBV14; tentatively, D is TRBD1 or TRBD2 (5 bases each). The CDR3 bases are TGTGCCAGCAGCCAATCCCGGGGCGGCGAGCAGTACTTC. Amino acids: CASSQSRGGEQYF.